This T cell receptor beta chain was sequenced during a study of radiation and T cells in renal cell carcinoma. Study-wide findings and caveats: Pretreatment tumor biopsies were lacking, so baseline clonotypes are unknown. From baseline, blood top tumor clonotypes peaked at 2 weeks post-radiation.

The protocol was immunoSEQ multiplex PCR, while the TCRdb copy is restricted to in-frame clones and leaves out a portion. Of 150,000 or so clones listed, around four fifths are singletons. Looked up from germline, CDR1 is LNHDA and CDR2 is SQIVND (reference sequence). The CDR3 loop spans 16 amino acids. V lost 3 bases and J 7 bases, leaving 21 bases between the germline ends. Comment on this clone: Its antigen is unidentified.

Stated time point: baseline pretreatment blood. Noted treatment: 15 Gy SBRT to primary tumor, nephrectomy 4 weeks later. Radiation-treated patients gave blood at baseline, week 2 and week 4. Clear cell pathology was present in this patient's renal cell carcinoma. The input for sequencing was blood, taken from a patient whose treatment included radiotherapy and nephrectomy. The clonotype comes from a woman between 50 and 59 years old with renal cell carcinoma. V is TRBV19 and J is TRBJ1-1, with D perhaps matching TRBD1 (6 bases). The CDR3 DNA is TGTGCCAGTAGTATTATGTACACAGGGAGGCTGGGTGAAGCTTTCTTT. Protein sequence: CASSIMYTGRLGEAFF. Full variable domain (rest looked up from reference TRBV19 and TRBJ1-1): DGGITQSPKYLFRKEGQNVTLSCEQNLNHDAMYWYRQDPGQGLRLIYYSQIVNDFQKGDIAEGYSVSREKKESFPLTVTSAQKNPTAFYLCASSIMYTGRLGEAFFGQGTRLTVV.